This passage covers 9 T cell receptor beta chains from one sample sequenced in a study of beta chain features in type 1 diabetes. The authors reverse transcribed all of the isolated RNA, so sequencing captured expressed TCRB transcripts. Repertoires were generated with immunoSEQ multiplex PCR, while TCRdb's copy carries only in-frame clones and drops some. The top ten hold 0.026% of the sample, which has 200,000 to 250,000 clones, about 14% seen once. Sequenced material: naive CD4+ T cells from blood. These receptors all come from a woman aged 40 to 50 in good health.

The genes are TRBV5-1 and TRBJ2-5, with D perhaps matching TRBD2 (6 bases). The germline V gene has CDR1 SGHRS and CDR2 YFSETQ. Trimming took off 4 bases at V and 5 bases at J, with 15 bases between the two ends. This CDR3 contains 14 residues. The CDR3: CASSRAGPGETQYF. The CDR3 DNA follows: TGCGCCAGCAGCCGGGCGGGGCCGGGTGAGACCCAGTACTTC.

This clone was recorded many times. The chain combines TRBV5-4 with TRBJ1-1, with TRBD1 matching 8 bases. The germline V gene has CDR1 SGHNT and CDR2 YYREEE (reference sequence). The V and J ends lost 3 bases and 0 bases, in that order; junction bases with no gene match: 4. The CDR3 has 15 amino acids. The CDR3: CASSSAGQVNTEAFF. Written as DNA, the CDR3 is TGTGCCAGCAGCTCCGCGGGACAGGTGAACACTGAAGCTTTCTTT.

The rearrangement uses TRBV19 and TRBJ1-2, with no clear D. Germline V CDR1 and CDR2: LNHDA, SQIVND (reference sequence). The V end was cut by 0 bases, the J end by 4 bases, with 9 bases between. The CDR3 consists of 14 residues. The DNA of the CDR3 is TGTGCCAGTAGTATAGATTGGGCAAGCTATGGCTACACCTTC. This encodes CASSIDWASYGYTF. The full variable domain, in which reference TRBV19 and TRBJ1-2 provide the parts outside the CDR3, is DGGITQSPKYLFRKEGQNVTLSCEQNLNHDAMYWYRQDPGQGLRLIYYSQIVNDFQKGDIAEGYSVSREKKESFPLTVTSAQKNPTAFYLCASSIDWASYGYTFGSGTRLTVV.

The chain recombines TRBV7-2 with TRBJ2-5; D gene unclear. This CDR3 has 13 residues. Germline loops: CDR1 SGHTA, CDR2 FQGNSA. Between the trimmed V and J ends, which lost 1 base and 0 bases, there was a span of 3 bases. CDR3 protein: CASSLVDQETQYF. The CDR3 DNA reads TGTGCCAGCAGCTTAGTAGACCAAGAGACCCAGTACTTC. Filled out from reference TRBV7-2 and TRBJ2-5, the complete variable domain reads GAGVSQSPSNKVTEKGKDVELRCDPISGHTALYWYRQSLGQGLEFLIYFQGNSAPDKSGLPSDRFSAERTGGSVSTLTIQRTQQEDSAVYLCASSLVDQETQYFGPGTRLLVL.

In nucleotides, the CDR3 is TGTGCCAGCTCACCTATATCCGAATTCAGGGGCCGAAGCTATGGCTACACCTTC. This encodes CASSPISEFRGRSYGYTF. The V call is TRBV18, the J call TRBJ1-2, with TRBD1 as a possible D gene (6 bases). The CDR3 runs 18 residues. Trimming left V 3 bases short and J 4 bases short, with 24 bases between. Germline lookup yields CDR1 KGHSH and CDR2 LQKENI. Full variable domain (remainder filled in from reference TRBV18 and TRBJ1-2): NAGVMQNPRHLVRRRGQEARLRCSPMKGHSHVYWYRQLPEEGLKFMVYLQKENIIDESGMPKERFSAEFPKEGPSILRIQQVVRGDSAAYFCASSPISEFRGRSYGYTFGSGTRLTVV.

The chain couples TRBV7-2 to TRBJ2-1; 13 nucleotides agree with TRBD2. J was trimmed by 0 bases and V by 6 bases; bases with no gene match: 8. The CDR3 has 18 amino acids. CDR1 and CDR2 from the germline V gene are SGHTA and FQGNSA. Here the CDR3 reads CASRLLAGGRFSYNEQFF. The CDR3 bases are TGTGCCAGCAGACTACTAGCGGGGGGGAGATTCTCCTACAATGAGCAGTTCTTC. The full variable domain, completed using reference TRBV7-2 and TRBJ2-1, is GAGVSQSPSNKVTEKGKDVELRCDPISGHTALYWYRQSLGQGLEFLIYFQGNSAPDKSGLPSDRFSAERTGGSVSTLTIQRTQQEDSAVYLCASRLLAGGRFSYNEQFFGPGTRLTVL.

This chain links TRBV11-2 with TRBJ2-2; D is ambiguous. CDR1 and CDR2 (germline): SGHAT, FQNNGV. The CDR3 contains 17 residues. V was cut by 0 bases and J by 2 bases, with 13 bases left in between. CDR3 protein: CASSLELDPLNTGELFF. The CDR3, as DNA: TGTGCCAGCAGCTTAGAGCTAGACCCCCTAAACACCGGGGAGCTGTTTTTT. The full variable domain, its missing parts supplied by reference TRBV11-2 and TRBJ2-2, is EAGVAQSPRYKIIEKRQSVAFWCNPISGHATLYWYQQILGQGPKLLIQFQNNGVVDDSQLPKDRFSAERLKGVDSTLKIQPAKLEDSAVYLCASSLELDPLNTGELFFGEGSRLTVL.

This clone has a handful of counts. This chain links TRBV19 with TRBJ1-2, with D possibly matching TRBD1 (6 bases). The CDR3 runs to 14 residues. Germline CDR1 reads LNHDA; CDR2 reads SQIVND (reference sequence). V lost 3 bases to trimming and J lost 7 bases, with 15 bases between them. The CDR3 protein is CASSISAGEFGYTF. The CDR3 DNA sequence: TGTGCCAGTAGTATTTCGGCAGGGGAATTTGGCTACACCTTC.

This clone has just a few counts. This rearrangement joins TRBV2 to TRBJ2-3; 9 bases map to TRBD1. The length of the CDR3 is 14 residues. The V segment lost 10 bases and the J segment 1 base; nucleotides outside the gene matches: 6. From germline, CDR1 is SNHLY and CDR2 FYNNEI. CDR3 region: CAKGTGTGTDTQYF. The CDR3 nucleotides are TGTGCCAAAGGGACAGGGACGGGCACAGATACGCAGTATTTT.